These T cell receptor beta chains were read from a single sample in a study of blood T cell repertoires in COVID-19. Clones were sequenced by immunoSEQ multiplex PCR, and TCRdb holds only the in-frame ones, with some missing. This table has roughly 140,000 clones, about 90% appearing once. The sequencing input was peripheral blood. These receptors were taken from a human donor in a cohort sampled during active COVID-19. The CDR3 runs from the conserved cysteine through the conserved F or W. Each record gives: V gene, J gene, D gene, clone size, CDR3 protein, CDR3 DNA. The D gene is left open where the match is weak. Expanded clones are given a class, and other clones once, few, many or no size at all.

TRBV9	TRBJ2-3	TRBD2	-	CASSVGLAGGASTDTQYF	TGTGCCAGCAGCGTTGGACTAGCGGGGGGTGCTAGCACAGATACGCAGTATTTT
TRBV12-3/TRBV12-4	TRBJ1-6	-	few	CASSLGAGFPLHF	TGTGCCAGCAGTTTAGGGGCAGGGTTCCCCCTCCACTTT
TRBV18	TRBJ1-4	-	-	CASSPRLTREKLFF	TGTGCCAGCTCACCCAGGCTCACAAGGGAAAAACTGTTTTTT
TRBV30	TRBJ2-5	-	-	CAWSVIGAGETQYF	TGTGCCTGGAGTGTAATAGGGGCCGGAGAGACCCAGTACTTC
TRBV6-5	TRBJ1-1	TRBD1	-	CASSSRQGRGPTEAFF	TGTGCCAGCAGTTCCCGACAGGGAAGAGGACCCACTGAAGCTTTCTTT
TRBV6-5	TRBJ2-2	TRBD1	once	CASSYRSGQGVGELFF	TGTGCCAGCAGTTACAGATCGGGACAGGGTGTCGGGGAGCTGTTTTTT
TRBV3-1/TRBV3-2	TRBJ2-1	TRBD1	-	CASSHAGTGSYNEQFF	TGTGCCAGCAGCCATGCCGGGACAGGGTCCTACAATGAGCAGTTCTTC
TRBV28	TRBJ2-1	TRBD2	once	CASSLSGLAVTLGEQFF	TGTGCCAGCAGTTTATCTGGACTAGCGGTGACCTTGGGTGAGCAGTTCTTC
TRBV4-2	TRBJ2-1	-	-	CASSQDRRGQWDEQFF	TGTGCCAGCAGCCAAGATCGGAGGGGGCAATGGGATGAGCAGTTCTTC
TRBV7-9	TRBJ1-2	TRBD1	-	CASSPGQGYGYTF	TGTGCCAGCAGCCCGGGACAGGGGTATGGCTACACCTTC
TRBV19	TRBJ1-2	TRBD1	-	CATSGTGAYGYTF	TGTGCCACCTCCGGGACAGGGGCCTATGGCTACACCTTC
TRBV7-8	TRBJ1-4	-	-	CASSLQGHAGEKLFF	TGTGCCAGCAGCTTACAGGGTCATGCTGGTGAAAAACTGTTTTTT
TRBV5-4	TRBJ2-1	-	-	CASSLPGGYNEQFF	TGTGCCAGCAGCTTGCCAGGGGGGTACAATGAGCAGTTCTTC
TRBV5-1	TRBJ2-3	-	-	CASSFGGPTDTQYF	TGCGCCAGCAGCTTCGGAGGGCCCACAGATACGCAGTATTTT
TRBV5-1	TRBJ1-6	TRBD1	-	CASRPDRGSSPLHF	TGCGCCAGCAGGCCGGACAGGGGGTCTTCACCCCTCCACTTT
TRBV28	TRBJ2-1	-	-	CASSPQDRHYNEQFF	TGTGCCAGCAGCCCGCAAGACAGGCACTACAATGAGCAGTTCTTC
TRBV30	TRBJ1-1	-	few	CAWSAGSGSTEAFF	TGTGCCTGGAGCGCAGGGTCTGGTAGCACTGAAGCTTTCTTT
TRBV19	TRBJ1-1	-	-	CASMEGRDTEAFF	TGTGCCAGTATGGAGGGGCGCGACACTGAAGCTTTCTTT
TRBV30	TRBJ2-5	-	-	CAWSVGVVETQYF	TGTGCCTGGAGTGTAGGGGTCGTGGAGACCCAGTACTTC
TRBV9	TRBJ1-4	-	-	CASSVAGVADPNEKLFF	TGTGCCAGCAGCGTAGCGGGGGTGGCAGACCCTAATGAAAAACTGTTTTTT
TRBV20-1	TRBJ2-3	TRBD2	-	CSASGSGGARDTQYF	TGCAGTGCTAGTGGTAGCGGGGGGGCTCGGGATACGCAGTATTTT
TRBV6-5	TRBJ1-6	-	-	CASSYSIGYSSPLHF	TGTGCCAGCAGTTACTCGATCGGGTATAGTTCACCCCTCCACTTT
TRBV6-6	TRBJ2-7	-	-	CASSYPGGPIRGEQYF	TGTGCCAGCAGTTACCCCGGGGGTCCCATTCGAGGCGAGCAGTACTTC
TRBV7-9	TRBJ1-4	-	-	CASSPGQLNEKLFF	TGTGCCAGCAGCCCAGGACAGCTAAATGAAAAACTGTTTTTT
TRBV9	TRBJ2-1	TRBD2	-	CASNSGGGLSHYNEQFF	TGTGCCAGCAATTCCGGGGGGGGACTATCCCACTACAATGAGCAGTTCTTC
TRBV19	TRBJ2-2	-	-	CASSMSRVGGELFF	TGTGCCAGTAGTATGTCCAGGGTGGGCGGGGAGCTGTTTTTT
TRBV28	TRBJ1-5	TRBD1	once	CASSSSRQGFNQPQHF	TGTGCCAGCAGTTCCTCGAGACAGGGGTTCAATCAGCCCCAGCATTTT
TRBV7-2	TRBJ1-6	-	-	CASSPGLRSRNSPLHF	TGTGCCAGCAGCCCGGGACTTCGATCCCGTAATTCACCCCTCCACTTT
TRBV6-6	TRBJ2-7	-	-	CASSYSYLARGGEQYF	TGTGCCAGCAGTTACTCCTACTTAGCTCGGGGAGGTGAGCAGTACTTC
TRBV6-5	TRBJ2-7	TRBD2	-	CASSYRGGDEQYF	TGTGCCAGCAGTTATAGGGGAGGGGACGAGCAGTACTTC
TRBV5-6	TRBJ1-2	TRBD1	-	CASSFSGQGFGYTF	TGTGCCAGCAGCTTTTCGGGACAGGGGTTCGGCTACACCTTC
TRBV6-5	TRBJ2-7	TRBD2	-	CASRPLRGSYEQYF	TGTGCCAGCAGGCCTTTGCGGGGGAGCTACGAGCAGTACTTC
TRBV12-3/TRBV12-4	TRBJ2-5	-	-	CASSLQGQETQYF	TGTGCCAGCAGTTTACAGGGCCAAGAGACCCAGTACTTC
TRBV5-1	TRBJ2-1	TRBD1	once	CASSLVITGVGNEQFF	TGCGCCAGCAGCTTAGTCATCACAGGGGTCGGAAATGAGCAGTTCTTC
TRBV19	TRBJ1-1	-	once	CASSVYRELNTEAFF	TGTGCCAGTAGTGTTTACAGGGAGTTAAACACTGAAGCTTTCTTT
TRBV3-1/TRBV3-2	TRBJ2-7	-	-	CASSQSTGAGGGEQYF	TGTGCCAGCAGCCAATCTACGGGGGCAGGGGGAGGCGAGCAGTACTTC
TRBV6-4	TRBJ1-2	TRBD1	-	CAITGQSPNYGYTF	TGTGCCATCACGGGACAGTCCCCTAACTATGGCTACACCTTC
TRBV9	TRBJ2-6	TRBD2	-	CASGVGRLSGANVLTF	TGTGCCAGTGGAGTCGGGAGGCTCTCTGGGGCCAACGTCCTGACTTTC
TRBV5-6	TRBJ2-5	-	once	CASSLEEGIGETQYF	TGTGCCAGCAGCTTGGAGGAGGGGATTGGAGAGACCCAGTACTTC
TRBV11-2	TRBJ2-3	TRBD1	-	CASSLKGQFTDTQYF	TGTGCCAGCAGCTTAAAGGGACAGTTCACAGATACGCAGTATTTT
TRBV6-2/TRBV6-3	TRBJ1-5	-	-	CASSYSRGNAQPQHF	TGTGCCAGCAGTTACTCGAGAGGGAACGCTCAGCCCCAGCATTTT
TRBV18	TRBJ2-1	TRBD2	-	CASSPGLAGGDEQFF	TGTGCCAGCTCACCGGGACTAGCGGGGGGGGATGAGCAGTTCTTC
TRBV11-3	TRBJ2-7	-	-	CASSEPGSGEQYF	TGTGCCAGCAGCGAACCGGGGTCGGGCGAGCAGTACTTC
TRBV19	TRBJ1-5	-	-	CASSIAEQLNQPQHF	TGTGCCAGTAGTATAGCAGAACAGCTTAATCAGCCCCAGCATTTT